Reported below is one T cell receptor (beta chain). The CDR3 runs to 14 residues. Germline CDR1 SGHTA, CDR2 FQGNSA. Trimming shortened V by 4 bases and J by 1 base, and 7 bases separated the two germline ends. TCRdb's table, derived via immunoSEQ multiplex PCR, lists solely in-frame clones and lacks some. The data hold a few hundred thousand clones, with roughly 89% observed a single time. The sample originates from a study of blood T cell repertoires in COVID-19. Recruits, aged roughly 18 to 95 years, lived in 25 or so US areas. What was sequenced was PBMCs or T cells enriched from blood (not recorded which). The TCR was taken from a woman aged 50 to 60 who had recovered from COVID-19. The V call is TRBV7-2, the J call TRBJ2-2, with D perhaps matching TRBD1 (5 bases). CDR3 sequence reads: CASSWGLNTGELFF. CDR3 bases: TGTGCCAGCAGCTGGGGCCTGAACACCGGGGAGCTGTTTTTT.